This note documents a single T cell receptor (beta chain) sequence. The authors' processing: The assay estimated nucleated cells by amplifying reference gene primers. TCRdb keeps only in-frame clones here, not all; method: immunoSEQ multiplex PCR. V and J calls and clone size are those listed in that table; D and trimming were worked out from the DNA. This sample has around 230,000 clones, with about 79% found just once. This sample stems from a study of blood T cell repertoires in COVID-19. Across the study: COVID-19 samples collected from the United States, Italy and Spain covered acute and convalescent phases. PBMCs, B-cell-depleted T cells, or T cells were the source of the cDNA or gDNA that made up the material.

Trimming took off 5 bases at V and 3 bases at J, with 17 bases between the two ends. CDR1 KGHSH and CDR2 LQKENI come from the germline V gene. The CDR3 runs to 15 residues. The TCR sequence derives from a woman at least 80 years old with acute or convalescent COVID-19. V usage is TRBV18 and J usage is TRBJ2-7; D is perhaps TRBD2 (6 bases). Sample: peripheral blood. As DNA, the CDR3 is TGTGCCAGCTCATTCTCGGGGGTTTCCCTCTACGAGCAGTACTTC. Translated, it gives CASSFSGVSLYEQYF.